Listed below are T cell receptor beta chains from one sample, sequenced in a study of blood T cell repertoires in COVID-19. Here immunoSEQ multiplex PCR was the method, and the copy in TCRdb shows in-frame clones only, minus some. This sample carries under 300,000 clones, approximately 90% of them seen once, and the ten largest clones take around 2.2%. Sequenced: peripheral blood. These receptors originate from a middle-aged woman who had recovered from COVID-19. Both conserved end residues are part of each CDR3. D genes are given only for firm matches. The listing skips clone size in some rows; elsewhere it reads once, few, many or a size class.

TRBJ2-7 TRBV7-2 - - TGTGCCAGCAGCCTTTACCGACAGTCAGCCTACGAGCAGTACTTC CASSLYRQSAYEQYF
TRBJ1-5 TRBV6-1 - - TGTGCCAGCAGTGAATGGGGGACAAATTATAGCAATCAGCCCCAGCATTTT CASSEWGTNYSNQPQHF
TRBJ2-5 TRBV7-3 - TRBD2 TGTGCCAGCAGCTTAATCGGGGGGCAAGAGACCCAGTACTTC CASSLIGGQETQYF
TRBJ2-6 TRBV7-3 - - TGTGCCAGCAGCTCATTCGGCTCTGGGGCCAACGTCCTGACTTTC CASSSFGSGANVLTF
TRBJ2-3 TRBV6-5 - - TGTGCCAGCAGTTACTCAGGGGGGGCCACAGATACGCAGTATTTT CASSYSGGATDTQYF
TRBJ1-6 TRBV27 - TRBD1 TGTGCCAGCAGTCTACTATCGACAGGGGGGAATTCACCCCTCCACTTT CASSLLSTGGNSPLHF
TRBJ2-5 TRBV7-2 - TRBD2 TGTGCCAGCACCAGAATGGGCTTGAGCGGGGCCGCAGAAGAGACCCAGTACTTC CASTRMGLSGAAEETQYF
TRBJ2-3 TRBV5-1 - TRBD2 TGCGCCAGCAGCTTGACTAGCGGGAGGGATACGCAGTATTTT CASSLTSGRDTQYF
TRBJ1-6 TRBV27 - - TGTGCCAGCTTAAGCTCGTGGGCAGTTAATTCACCCCTCCACTTT CASLSSWAVNSPLHF
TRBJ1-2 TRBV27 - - TGTGCCAGCATGCCCTGGGAGAGTAACTATGGCTACACCTTC CASMPWESNYGYTF
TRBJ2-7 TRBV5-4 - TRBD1 TGTGCCAGCAGCTTAGACAGGGTGTACGAGCAGTACTTC CASSLDRVYEQYF
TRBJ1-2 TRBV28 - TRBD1 TGTGCCAGCAGTTTATCGACAGGGTTTGGCTACACCTTC CASSLSTGFGYTF
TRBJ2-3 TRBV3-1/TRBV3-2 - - TGTGCCAGCAGCCAAGGTCTTGCTCACTACCCGTATACGCAGTATTTT CASSQGLAHYPYTQYF
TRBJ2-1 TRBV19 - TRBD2 TGTGCCAGTAGTAGACTAGCGGGGAATGAGCAGTTCTTC CASSRLAGNEQFF
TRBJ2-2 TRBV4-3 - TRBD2 TGCGCCAGCAGCCAAGAACCTAGCGGGGGCCTCACCGGGGAGCTGTTTTTT CASSQEPSGGLTGELFF
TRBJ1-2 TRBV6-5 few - TGTGCCATAGGGTGGGCGGGTGAAGGTTGGGACTACACCTTC CAIGWAGEGWDYTF
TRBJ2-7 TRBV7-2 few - TGTGCCAGCAGCCCGCAACAGAGATCCCACGAGCAGTACTTC CASSPQQRSHEQYF
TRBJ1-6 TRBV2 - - TGTGCCAGCAGTGCTCGGCGGTTTAATTCACCCCTCCACTTT CASSARRFNSPLHF
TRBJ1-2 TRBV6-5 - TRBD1 TGTGCCAGCAGATCAGGGGGAAACTATGGCTACACCTTC CASRSGGNYGYTF
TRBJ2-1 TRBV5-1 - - TGCGCCAGCAGCTTGGGAGGGGGCTCCTACAATGAGCAGTTCTTC CASSLGGGSYNEQFF
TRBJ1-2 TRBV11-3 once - TGTGCCAGCAGCTTCGGCAGACAAATCAACTATGGCTACACCTTC CASSFGRQINYGYTF
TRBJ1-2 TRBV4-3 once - TGCGCCAGCAGCCAGCAGGGGAAGGGTAACTATGGCTACACCTTC CASSQQGKGNYGYTF